The TCR beta chain described here comes from a study of control samples from healthy donors and cancer patients. Sequencing used immunoSEQ multiplex PCR; TCRdb keeps in-frame clones, though not all of them. The sample includes around 150,000 clones, about 90% seen only once; the top ten take about 11%. The germline gives CDR1 MDHEN, CDR2 SYDVKM. CDR3 length: 12 residues. Trimming pared 6 bases from V and 2 bases from J, leaving 7 bases between. The gene calls are TRBV28 and TRBJ1-2; D is possibly TRBD1 (5 bases). Source material: blood. This sequence originates from a young man in good health. CDR3 DNA sequence: TGTGCCAGCAGCCCAGGGAACTATGGCTACACCTTC. Residues: CASSPGNYGYTF.